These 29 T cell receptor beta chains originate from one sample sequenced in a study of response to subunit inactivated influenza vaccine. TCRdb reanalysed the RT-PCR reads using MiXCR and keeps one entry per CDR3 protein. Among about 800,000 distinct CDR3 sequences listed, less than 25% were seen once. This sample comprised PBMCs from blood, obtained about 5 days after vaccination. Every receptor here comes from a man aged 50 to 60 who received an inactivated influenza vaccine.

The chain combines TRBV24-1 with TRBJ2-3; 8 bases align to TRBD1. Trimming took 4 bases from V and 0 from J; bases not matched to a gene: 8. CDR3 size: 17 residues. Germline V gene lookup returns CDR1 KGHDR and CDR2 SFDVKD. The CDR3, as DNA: TGTGCCACCAGTGACCTTCTTCGACAGGGGAGCACAGATACGCAGTATTTT. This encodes CATSDLLRQGSTDTQYF.

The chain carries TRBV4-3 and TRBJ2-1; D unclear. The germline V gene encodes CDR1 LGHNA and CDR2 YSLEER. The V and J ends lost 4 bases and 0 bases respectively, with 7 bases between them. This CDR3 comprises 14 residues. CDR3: CASSPYSSYNEQFF. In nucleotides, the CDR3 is TGCGCCAGCAGCCCATATAGCTCCTACAATGAGCAGTTCTTC.

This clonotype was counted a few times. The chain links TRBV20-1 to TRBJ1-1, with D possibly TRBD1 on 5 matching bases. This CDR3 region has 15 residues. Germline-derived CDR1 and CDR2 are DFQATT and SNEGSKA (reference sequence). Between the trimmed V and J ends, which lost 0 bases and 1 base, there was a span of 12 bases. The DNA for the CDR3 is TGCAGTGCTAGAGATCTAAGGGGATCGAACACTGAAGCTTTCTTT. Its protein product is CSARDLRGSNTEAFF.

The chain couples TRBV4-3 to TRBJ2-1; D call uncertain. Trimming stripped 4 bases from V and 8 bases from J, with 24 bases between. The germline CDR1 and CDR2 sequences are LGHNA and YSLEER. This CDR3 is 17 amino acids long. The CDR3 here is CASSPRVALFTTDEQFF. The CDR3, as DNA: TGCGCCAGCAGCCCTCGGGTGGCACTTTTTACCACGGATGAGCAGTTCTTC.

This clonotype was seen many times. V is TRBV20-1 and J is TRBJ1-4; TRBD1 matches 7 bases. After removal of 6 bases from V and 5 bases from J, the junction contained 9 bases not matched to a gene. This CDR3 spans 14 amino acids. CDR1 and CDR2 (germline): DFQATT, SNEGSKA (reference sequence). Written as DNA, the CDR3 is TGCAGTGCGCGAAAGGGGGCAGGGAATGAAAAACTGTTTTTT. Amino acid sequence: CSARKGAGNEKLFF.

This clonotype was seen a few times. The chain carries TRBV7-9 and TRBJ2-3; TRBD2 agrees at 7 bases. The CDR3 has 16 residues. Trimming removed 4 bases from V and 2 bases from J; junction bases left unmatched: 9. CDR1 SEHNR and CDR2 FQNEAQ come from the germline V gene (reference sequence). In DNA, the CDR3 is TGTGCCAGCAGCTCTCCTAGCGGAGCTATCACAGATACGCAGTATTTT. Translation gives CASSSPSGAITDTQYF.

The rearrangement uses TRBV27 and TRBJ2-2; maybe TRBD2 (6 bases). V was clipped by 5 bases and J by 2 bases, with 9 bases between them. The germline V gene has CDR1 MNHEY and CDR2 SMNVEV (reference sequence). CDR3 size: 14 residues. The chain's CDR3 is CASSRRGNTGELFF. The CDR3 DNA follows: TGTGCCAGCAGTCGGCGGGGAAACACCGGGGAGCTGTTTTTT.

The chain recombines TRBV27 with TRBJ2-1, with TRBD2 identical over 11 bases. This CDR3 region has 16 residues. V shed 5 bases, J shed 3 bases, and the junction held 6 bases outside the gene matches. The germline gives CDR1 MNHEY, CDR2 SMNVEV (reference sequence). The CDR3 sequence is CASSLRLAGSYNEQFF. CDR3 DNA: TGTGCCAGCAGTCTAAGACTAGCGGGAAGCTACAATGAGCAGTTCTTC.

CDR3 DNA: TGCGCCAGCAGCCCGGGGGATCGGAGTAATGAAAAACTGTTTTTT. It translates to CASSPGDRSNEKLFF. The chain couples TRBV5-1 to TRBJ1-4, with a weak D call TRBD1 (5 bases). The CDR3 contains 15 residues. Germline V CDR1 and CDR2: SGHRS, YFSETQ. V was cut by 4 bases and J by 4 bases, with 14 bases left in between. Complete variable domain (other parts from reference TRBV5-1 and TRBJ1-4): KAGVTQTPRYLIKTRGQQVTLSCSPISGHRSVSWYQQTPGQGLQFLFEYFSETQRNKGNFPGRFSGRQFSNSRSEMNVSTLELGDSALYLCASSPGDRSNEKLFFGSGTQLSVL.

The CDR3 nucleotides read TGTGCCATCAGTTTGGGAGGGGGTGAAGCTTTCTTT. It specifies CAISLGGGEAFF. This chain connects TRBV10-3 to TRBJ1-1, with D possibly being TRBD1 (6 bases). Trimming shortened V by 5 bases and J by 7 bases, and 11 bases separated the two germline ends. Germline CDR1 ENHRY, CDR2 SYGVKD. The CDR3 extends over 12 amino acids.

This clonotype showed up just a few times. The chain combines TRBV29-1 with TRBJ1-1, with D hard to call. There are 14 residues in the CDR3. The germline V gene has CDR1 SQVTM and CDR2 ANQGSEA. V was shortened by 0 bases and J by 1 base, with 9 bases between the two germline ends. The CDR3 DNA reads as TGCAGCGTTGAAGAATTCGGACGGAACACTGAAGCTTTCTTT. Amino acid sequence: CSVEEFGRNTEAFF.

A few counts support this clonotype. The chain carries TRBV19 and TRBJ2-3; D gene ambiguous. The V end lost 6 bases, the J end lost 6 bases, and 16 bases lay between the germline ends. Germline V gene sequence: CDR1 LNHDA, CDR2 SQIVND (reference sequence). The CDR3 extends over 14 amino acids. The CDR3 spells CASSTGTRTDTQYF. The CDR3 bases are TGTGCCAGTAGCACGGGTACAAGAACCGATACGCAGTATTTT.

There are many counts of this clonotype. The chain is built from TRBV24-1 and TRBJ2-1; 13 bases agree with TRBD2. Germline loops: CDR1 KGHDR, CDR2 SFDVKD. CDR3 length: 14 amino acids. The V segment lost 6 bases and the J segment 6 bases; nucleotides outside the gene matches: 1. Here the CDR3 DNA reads TGTGCCACCAGTAGGACTAGCGGGAGCAATGAGCAGTTCTTC. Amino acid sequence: CATSRTSGSNEQFF.

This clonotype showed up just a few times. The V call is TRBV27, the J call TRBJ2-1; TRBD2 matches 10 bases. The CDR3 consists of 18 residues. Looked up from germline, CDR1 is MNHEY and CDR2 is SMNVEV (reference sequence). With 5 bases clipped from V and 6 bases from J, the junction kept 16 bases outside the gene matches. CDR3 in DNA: TGTGCCAGCAGTGCGGGTAGGAGCAGCGGGGGGGCCTCCAATGAGCAGTTCTTC. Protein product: CASSAGRSSGGASNEQFF.

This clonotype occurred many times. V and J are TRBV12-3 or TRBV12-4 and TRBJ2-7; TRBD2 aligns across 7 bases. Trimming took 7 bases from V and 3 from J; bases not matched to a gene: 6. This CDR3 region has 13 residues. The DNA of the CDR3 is TGTGCCAGCACGTCTAGCGGCTACTACGAGCAGTACTTC. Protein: CASTSSGYYEQYF.

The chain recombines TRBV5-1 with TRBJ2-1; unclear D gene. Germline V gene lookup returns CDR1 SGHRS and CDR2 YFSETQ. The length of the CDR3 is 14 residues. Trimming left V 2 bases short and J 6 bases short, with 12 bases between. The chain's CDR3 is CASSFNRIGNEQFF. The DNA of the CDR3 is TGCGCCAGCAGCTTTAATAGGATTGGCAATGAGCAGTTCTTC.

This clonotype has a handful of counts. CDR3 loop: CASSQVYPGLGTRNTEAFF. CDR3 coding DNA: TGTGCCAGCAGCCAAGTATATCCGGGACTCGGGACAAGGAACACTGAAGCTTTCTTT. The chain uses TRBV3-1 and TRBJ1-1, with TRBD1 as a possible D gene (6 bases). V was cut by 1 base and J by 1 base, with 22 bases left in between. The germline V gene encodes CDR1 LGHDT and CDR2 YNNKEL (reference sequence). The CDR3 loop spans 19 amino acids.

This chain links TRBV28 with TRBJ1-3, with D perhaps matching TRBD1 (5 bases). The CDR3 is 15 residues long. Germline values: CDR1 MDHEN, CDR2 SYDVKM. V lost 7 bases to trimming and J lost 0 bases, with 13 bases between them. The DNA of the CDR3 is TGTGCCAGCACCCCGCAGGGCACCTCTGGAAACACCATATATTTT. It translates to CASTPQGTSGNTIYF.

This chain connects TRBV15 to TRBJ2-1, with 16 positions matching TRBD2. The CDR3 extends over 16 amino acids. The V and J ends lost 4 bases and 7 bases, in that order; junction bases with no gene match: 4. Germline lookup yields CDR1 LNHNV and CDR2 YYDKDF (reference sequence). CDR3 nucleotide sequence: TGTGCCACCAGCAAGTTGGGACTAGCGGGAGGGAATGAGCAGTTCTTC. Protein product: CATSKLGLAGGNEQFF. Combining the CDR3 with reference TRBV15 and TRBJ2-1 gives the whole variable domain DAMVIQNPRYQVTQFGKPVTLSCSQTLNHNVMYWYQQKSSQAPKLLFHYYDKDFNNEADTPDNFQSRRPNTSFCFLDIRSPGLGDTAMYLCATSKLGLAGGNEQFFGPGTRLTVL.

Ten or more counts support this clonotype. The DNA of the CDR3 is TGTGCCAGCAGTTCAACTTCCCGAACTTCCTACGAGCAGTACTTC. This codes for CASSSTSRTSYEQYF. The chain combines TRBV6-2 or TRBV6-3 with TRBJ2-7; no clear D gene. The V gene's germline CDR1 is MNHEY and CDR2 SVGEGT. Trimming removed 4 bases at V and 1 base at J, with 14 bases between. CDR3 length: 15 amino acids.

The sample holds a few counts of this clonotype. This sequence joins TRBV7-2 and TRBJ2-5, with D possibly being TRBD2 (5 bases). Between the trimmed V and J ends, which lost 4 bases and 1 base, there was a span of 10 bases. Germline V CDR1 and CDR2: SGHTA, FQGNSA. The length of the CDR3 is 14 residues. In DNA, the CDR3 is TGTGCCAGCAGCTCCGGACTCCGCCAAGAGACCCAGTACTTC. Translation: CASSSGLRQETQYF.

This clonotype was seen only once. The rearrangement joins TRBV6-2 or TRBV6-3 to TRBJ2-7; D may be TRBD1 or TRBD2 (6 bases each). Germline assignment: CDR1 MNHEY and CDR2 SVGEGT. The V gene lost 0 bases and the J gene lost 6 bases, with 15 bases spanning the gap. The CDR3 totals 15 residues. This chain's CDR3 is CASSYSRAGGGEQYF. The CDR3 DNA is TGTGCCAGCAGTTACTCGAGAGCCGGGGGCGGCGAGCAGTACTTC.

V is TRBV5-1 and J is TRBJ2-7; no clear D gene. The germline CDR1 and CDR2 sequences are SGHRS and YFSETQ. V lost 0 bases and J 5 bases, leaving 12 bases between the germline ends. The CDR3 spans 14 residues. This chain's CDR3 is CASSLVYSAHEQYF. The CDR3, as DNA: TGCGCCAGCAGCTTGGTTTATTCGGCCCACGAGCAGTACTTC.

The CDR3 sequence: CASSTSGSGNIQYF. CDR3 DNA sequence: TGTGCCAGCAGTACGAGCGGGAGCGGAAACATTCAGTACTTC. The chain recombines TRBV28 with TRBJ2-4, with 8 bases that match TRBD2. The V gene end was trimmed by 5 bases and the J gene end by 6 bases; junction bases not matched to a gene: 6. The CDR3 runs 14 residues. Germline V gives CDR1 MDHEN, CDR2 SYDVKM.

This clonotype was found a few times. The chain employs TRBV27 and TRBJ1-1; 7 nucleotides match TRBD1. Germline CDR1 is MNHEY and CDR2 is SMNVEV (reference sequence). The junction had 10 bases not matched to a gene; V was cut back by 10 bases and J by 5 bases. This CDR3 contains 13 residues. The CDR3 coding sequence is TGTGCCACCTCGACAGGGAGTCAAACTGAAGCTTTCTTT. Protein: CATSTGSQTEAFF.

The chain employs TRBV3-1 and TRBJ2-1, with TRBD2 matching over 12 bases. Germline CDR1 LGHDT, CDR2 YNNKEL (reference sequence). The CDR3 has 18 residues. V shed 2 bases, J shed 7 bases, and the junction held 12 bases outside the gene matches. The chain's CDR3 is CASSQWTSGVNAPNEQFF. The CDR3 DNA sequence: TGTGCCAGCAGCCAATGGACTAGCGGGGTCAACGCACCTAATGAGCAGTTCTTC.

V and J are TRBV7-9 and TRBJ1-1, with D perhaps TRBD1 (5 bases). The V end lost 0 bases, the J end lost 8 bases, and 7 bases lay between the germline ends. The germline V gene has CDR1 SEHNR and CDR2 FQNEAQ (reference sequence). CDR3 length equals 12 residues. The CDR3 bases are TGTGCCAGCAGCTTAGCGGGGCAGGAAGCTTTCTTT. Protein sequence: CASSLAGQEAFF. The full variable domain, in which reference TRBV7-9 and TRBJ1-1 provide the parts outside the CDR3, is DTGVSQNPRHKITKRGQNVTFRCDPISEHNRLYWYRQTLGQGPEFLTYFQNEAQLEKSRLLSDRFSAERPKGSFSTLEIQRTEQGDSAMYLCASSLAGQEAFFGQGTRLTVV.

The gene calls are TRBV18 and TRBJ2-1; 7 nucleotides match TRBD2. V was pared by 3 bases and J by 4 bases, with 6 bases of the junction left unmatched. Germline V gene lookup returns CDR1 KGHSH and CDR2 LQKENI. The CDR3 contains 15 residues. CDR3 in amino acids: CASSPDAAGYNEQFF. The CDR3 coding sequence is TGTGCCAGCTCACCGGATGCAGCGGGATACAATGAGCAGTTCTTC.

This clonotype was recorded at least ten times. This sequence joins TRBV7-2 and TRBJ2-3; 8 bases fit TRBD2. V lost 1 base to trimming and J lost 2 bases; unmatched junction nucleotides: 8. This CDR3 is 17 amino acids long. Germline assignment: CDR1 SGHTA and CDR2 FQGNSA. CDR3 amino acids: CASSLVFSRGVTDTQYF. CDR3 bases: TGTGCCAGCAGCTTAGTTTTCTCGCGGGGGGTCACAGATACGCAGTATTTT.